This T cell receptor (beta chain) was documented in a study of blood T cell repertoires in COVID-19. In the source study's methods: Estimation of nucleated cell counts was performed using reference gene primer amplification. Assay: immunoSEQ multiplex PCR; the TCRdb copy retains only in-frame clones and omits some. V, J and clone size reflect that table, while D and trimming were determined from the DNA. Here the sample spans over 100,000 clones, roughly two thirds being singletons. This CDR3 is 16 amino acids long. Germline assignment: CDR1 SGHNT and CDR2 YYREEE (reference sequence). The V gene end was trimmed by 0 bases and the J gene end by 2 bases; junction bases not matched to a gene: 4.

The J gene is TRBJ1-2, the V gene TRBV5-4, with 10 nucleotides matching TRBD1. This sequence originates from a woman in her 70s with acute or convalescent COVID-19. The sequenced material came from peripheral blood. CDR3 amino acids: CASSLGRDRGNYGYTF. CDR3 sequence (DNA): TGTGCCAGCAGCTTGGGAAGGGACAGGGGAAACTATGGCTACACCTTC.